This T cell receptor (beta chain) was documented in a study of cytomegalovirus exposure and HLA in healthy donors. The study's findings and limits: Likely technical artifact: a cluster of highly shared sequence variants.

The V and J ends lost 0 bases and 9 bases respectively, with 11 bases between them. The CDR3 loop spans 13 amino acids. Germline CDR1 MGHRA, CDR2 YSYEKL. 13 Jbeta primers and 60 Vbeta primers were used for the PCR. Only in-frame clones appear in the TCRdb table, and some are missing; sequencing was by immunoSEQ multiplex PCR. The table shows around 29,000 clones, with 50% to 75% occurring only once. Worth noting for this clone: Its antigen is currently unknown.

The TCR originated in a male donor in good health and CMV-seropositive. The sequenced sample was PBMCs. The chain has TRBV4-1 and TRBJ1-1, with D perhaps matching TRBD1 (6 bases). The CDR3 spells CASSQDGQRQAFF. The CDR3, as DNA: TGCGCCAGCAGCCAAGATGGACAGCGGCAAGCTTTCTTT.